This TCR beta chain was captured by sequencing in a study of T-cell memory formation after mild COVID-19. About the research overall: The study found TCR clusters largely donor specific.

Each CDR3 protein gets one entry after TCRdb re-called the 5' RACE reads with MiXCR. The sample shows 280,000 or so distinct CDR3 sequences, 15% to 20% of them seen only once. Germline loops: CDR1 MNHNY, CDR2 SVGAGI (reference sequence). With 5 bases removed from V and 12 bases from J, the gap between germline ends came to 14 bases. The length of the CDR3 is 12 residues. Study outcomes and limitations: Pre-infection memory carried some responding clones, suggesting that cross-reactive memory joined. Among clones peaking at day 37 in the second wave, SARS-CoV-2 specificity remained unconfirmed.

To note about this clonotype: Its antigen remains unknown.

The clonotype comes from a man younger than 35 who had mild COVID-19 (a few samples of this study predate the infection). Cell type and time point are not known. The sequenced sample was PBMCs or a T cell subset sorted from them (not recorded which). This chain uses TRBV6-6 with TRBJ2-1, with D perhaps TRBD1 (6 bases). For the CDR3, the DNA is TGTGCCAGCAGTCAGGACAGAGGCGGGCAGTTCTTC. Encoded protein: CASSQDRGGQFF.